This T cell receptor beta chain comes out of a study of blood T cell repertoires in COVID-19. Overall study: Whether acute or convalescent, the COVID-19 samples came from the United States, Italy and Spain. Sample material is recorded as cDNA or gDNA derived from T cells, B-cell-depleted T cells, or PBMCs.

Measured with immunoSEQ multiplex PCR; TCRdb has only the in-frame clones, and not every one. The repertoire holds over 100,000 clones, with more than 85% as singletons. This CDR3 has 16 residues. CDR1 and CDR2 from the germline V gene are SGHTS and YDEGEE. Unmatched junction bases numbered 10, after V lost 5 bases and J lost 4 bases. The genes are TRBV5-8 and TRBJ2-3, with TRBD2 matching over 10 bases. The sequencing sample was made of peripheral blood. The clonotype originates from a man aged 45-60 years with active or convalescent COVID-19. The CDR3 loop reads CASRRTSGKFSDTQYF. CDR3 nucleotides: TGTGCCAGCAGGCGGACTAGCGGAAAGTTCTCAGATACGCAGTATTTT.